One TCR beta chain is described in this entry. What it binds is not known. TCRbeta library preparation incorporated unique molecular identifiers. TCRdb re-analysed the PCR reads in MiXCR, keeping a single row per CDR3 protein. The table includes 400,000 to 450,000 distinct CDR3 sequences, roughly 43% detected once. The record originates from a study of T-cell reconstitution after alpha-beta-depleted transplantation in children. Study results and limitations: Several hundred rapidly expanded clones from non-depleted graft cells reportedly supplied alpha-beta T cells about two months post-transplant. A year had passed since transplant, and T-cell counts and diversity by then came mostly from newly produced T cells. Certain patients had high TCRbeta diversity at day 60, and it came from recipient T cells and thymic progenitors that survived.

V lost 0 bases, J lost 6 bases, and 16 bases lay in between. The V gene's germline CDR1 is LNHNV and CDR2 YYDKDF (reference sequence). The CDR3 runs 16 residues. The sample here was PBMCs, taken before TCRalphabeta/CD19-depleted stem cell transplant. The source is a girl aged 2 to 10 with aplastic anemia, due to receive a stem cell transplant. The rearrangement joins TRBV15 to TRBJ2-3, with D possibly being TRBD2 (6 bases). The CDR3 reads CATSRDPTRGGDTQYF. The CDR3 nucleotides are TGTGCCACCAGCAGAGATCCGACTAGGGGAGGTGATACGCAGTATTTT.